This T cell receptor (beta chain) appears in the sequencing data of a study of blood T cell repertoires in COVID-19. Study as a whole: Whether acute or convalescent, the COVID-19 samples came from the United States, Italy and Spain. Nucleic acid was either cDNA or gDNA, and it came from T cells, B-cell-depleted T cells, or PBMCs.

Original processing methods: Nucleated cell number was recorded as an estimate derived from reference gene primer amplification. The table came from immunoSEQ multiplex PCR; TCRdb's copy has only in-frame clones and leaves some out. That table supplies the V and J calls and clone size; D and trimming were determined from the DNA. The sample holds some 39,000 clones, 90% to 95% seen once. V lost 1 base, J lost 7 bases, and 8 bases lay in between. Per the germline V gene, CDR1 is SGHNT and CDR2 is YYREEE (reference sequence). This CDR3 contains 12 residues. J is TRBJ1-2 and V is TRBV5-4; the D is unclear. The clonotype comes from a human donor in a cohort sampled during active COVID-19. Sequencing was done on a sample of peripheral blood. The CDR3 region is CASSLPGGGYTF. In nucleotides, the CDR3 is TGTGCCAGCAGCTTGCCAGGAGGTGGCTACACCTTC.